This T cell receptor (beta chain) emerged from a study of shared clonotypes between healthy human individuals. General study results and limits: A handful of donors had approximately 4.6% of their naive CD4 clonotypes in common.

Concerning this clone: The antigen remains undetermined.

Some clones are missing from TCRdb's copy, which holds only in-frame ones; the method was immunoSEQ multiplex PCR. The data hold approximately 530,000 clones, with 90% to 97% observed a single time. Between the trimmed V and J ends, which lost 6 bases and 4 bases, there was a span of 13 bases. The CDR3 sequence is 14 residues long. Per the germline V gene, CDR1 is SGHRS and CDR2 is YFSETQ. The gene calls are TRBV5-1 and TRBJ2-2, with a weak D call TRBD1 (5 bases). Sequenced material: naive CD4+ T cells sorted from blood. Subset in this sample: CD45RA+ positively selected. The TCR sequence derives from a woman between 25 and 40 years old in good health. CDR3 protein: CASNAAQGTGELFF. The CDR3 DNA reads as TGCGCCAGCAACGCGGCCCAGGGCACCGGGGAGCTGTTTTTT.